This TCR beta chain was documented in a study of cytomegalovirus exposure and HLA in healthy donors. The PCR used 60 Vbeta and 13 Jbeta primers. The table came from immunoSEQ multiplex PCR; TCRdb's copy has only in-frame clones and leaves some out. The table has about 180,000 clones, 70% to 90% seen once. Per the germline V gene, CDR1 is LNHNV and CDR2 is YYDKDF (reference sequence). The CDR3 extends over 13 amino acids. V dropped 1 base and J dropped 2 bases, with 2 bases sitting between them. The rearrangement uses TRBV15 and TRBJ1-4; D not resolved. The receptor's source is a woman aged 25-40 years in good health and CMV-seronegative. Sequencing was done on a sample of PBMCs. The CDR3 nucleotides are TGTGCCACCAGCAGAGCTACTAATGAAAAACTGTTTTTT. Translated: CATSRATNEKLFF.